In this sample, the clone carrying this TCR beta chain turned up a few times. Noted time point: pre-sensitization, week 0. Treatment noted: therapeutic diphenylcyclopropenone sensitization with weekly scalp DPC. Germline loops: CDR1 SGHAT, CDR2 FQNNGV. Trimming took off 5 bases at V and 2 bases at J, with 15 bases between the two ends. This CDR3 has 15 residues. This sample was included in a study of human T cells and chemical hapten exposure. TCRdb independently ran MiXCR on the RACE reads; one entry per CDR3 protein. This sample carries 200,000 to 300,000 distinct CDR3 sequences, about 9.4% of them seen once, and the ten largest clones take 2.3%.

The chain carries TRBV11-2 and TRBJ2-5; possibly TRBD1 for D (7 bases). This clonotype was sampled from a woman aged 40 to 50 with alopecia areata. Some clones in this sample may be carry-over from other donors' samples. Sample: whole blood, taken in connection with sensitization to the hapten diphenylcyclopropenone (DPC). The CDR3 DNA reads as TGTGCCAGCAGCCGACAGGCGGGACAGCAAGAGACCCAGTACTTC. Amino acids: CASSRQAGQQETQYF.